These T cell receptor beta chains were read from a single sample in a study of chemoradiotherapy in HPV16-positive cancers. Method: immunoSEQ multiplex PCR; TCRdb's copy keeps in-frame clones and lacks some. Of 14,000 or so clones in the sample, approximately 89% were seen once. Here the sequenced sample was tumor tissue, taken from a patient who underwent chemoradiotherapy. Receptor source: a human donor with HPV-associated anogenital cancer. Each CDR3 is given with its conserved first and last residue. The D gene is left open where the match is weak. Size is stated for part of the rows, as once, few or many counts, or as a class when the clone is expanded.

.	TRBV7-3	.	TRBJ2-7	TGTGCCAGCAGCTGGTTACCAGGTCCAAACTACGAGCAGTACTTC	CASSWLPGPNYEQYF
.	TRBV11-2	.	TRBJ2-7	TGTGCCAGCAAGGGTCCAGGGCGGACCTACGAGCAGTACTTC	CASKGPGRTYEQYF
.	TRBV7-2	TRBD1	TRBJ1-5	TGTGCCAGCAGCTTGGGACAGGGATACCAGCCCCAGCATTTT	CASSLGQGYQPQHF
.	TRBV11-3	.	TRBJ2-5	TGTGCCAGCAGCTTAGTGCAGCAAGAGACCCAGTACTTC	CASSLVQQETQYF
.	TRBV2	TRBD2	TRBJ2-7	TGTGCCAGCAGTGGGCAGACTAGCGGGATGTACGAGCAGTACTTC	CASSGQTSGMYEQYF
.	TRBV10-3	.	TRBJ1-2	TGTGCCATCAGTGAACAGCCCCTCTATGGCTACACCTTC	CAISEQPLYGYTF
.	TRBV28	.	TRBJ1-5	TGTGCCAGCAGTTCTAACAATCAGCCCCAGCATTTT	CASSSNNQPQHF
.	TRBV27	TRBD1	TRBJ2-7	TGTGCCAGCAGTTTATCCGGACAGGTCAGCTCCTACGAGCAGTACTTC	CASSLSGQVSSYEQYF
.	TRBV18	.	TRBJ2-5	TGTGCCAGCTCACCTCGTTCAGGGGTCCAAGAGACCCAGTACTTC	CASSPRSGVQETQYF
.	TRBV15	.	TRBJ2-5	TGTGCCACCAGCAGAGAATTAAGGGGTAGGGAGACCCAGTACTTC	CATSRELRGRETQYF
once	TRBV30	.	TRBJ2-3	TGTGCCTGGAGTCGCTTACTAGAGGCAGATACGCAGTATTTT	CAWSRLLEADTQYF
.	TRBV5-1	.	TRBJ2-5	TGCGCCAGCAGCTTGGTAGGGACATCCGAAGAGACCCAGTACTTC	CASSLVGTSEETQYF
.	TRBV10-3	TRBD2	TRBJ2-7	TGTGCCATCAGGGGACTAGCGGGTATCGGCGAGCAGTACTTC	CAIRGLAGIGEQYF
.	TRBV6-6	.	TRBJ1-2	TGTGCCAGCAGGGGCGGGGGCGACCCCGGGTATGGCTACACCTTC	CASRGGGDPGYGYTF
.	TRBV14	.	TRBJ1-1	TGTGCCAGCAGCCGCTTAAAATCGGGCTCCACTGAAGCTTTCTTT	CASSRLKSGSTEAFF
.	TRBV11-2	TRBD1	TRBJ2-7	TGTGCCAGCAGCTTAGATCGGGGGACAGGGCTAGATTACGAGCAGTACTTC	CASSLDRGTGLDYEQYF
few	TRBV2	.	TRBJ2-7	TGTGCCACTCTCCAGGGTGGGACCTACGAGCAGTACTTC	CATLQGGTYEQYF
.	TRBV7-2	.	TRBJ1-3	TGTGCCAGCACATCCCCAGGGGTCGGAGGAAACACCATATATTTT	CASTSPGVGGNTIYF
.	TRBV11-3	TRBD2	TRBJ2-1	TGTGCCAGCAGCTCAAGGACTAGCGGGGGTTACAATGAGCAGTTCTTC	CASSSRTSGGYNEQFF
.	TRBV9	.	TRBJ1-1	TGTGCCAGCAGCTTAGGACAGACTGAAGCTTTCTTT	CASSLGQTEAFF
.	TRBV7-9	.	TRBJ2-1	TGTGCCAGCAGCTTATACGTCAATGAGCAGTTCTTC	CASSLYVNEQFF
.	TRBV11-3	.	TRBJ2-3	TGTGCCAGCAGCTTAGGATGGGGGCTAGGGGGGGCCCCTAGCACAGATACGCAGTATTTT	CASSLGWGLGGAPSTDTQYF
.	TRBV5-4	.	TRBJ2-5	TGTGCCAGCAGCTTACAAGAGACCCAGTACTTC	CASSLQETQYF
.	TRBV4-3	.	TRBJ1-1	TGCGCCAGCAGCCAAGCCGGGACATCGAACACTGAAGCTTTCTTT	CASSQAGTSNTEAFF
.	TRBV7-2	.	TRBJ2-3	TGTGCCAGCAGCTACTCTTACTCTAGTGAGGTATTTAGAAATACGCAGTATTTT	CASSYSYSSEVFRNTQYF
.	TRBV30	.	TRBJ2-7	TGTGCCTGGAGCCTCCAGGGGTACGAGCAGTACTTC	CAWSLQGYEQYF
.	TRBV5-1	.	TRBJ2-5	TGCGCCAGCAGCTTGGGGTTGGGGCAAGAGACCCAGTACTTC	CASSLGLGQETQYF
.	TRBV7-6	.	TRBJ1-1	TGTGCCAGCAGCTTAGAAAGGGGGGGAGAAGCTTTCTTT	CASSLERGGEAFF
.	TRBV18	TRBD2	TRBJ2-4	TGTGCCAGCTCACCCCCTTCTCGGGGGGATGCGAACATTCAGTACTTC	CASSPPSRGDANIQYF
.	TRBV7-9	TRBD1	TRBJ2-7	TGTGCCAGCAGCTTAGTTGGAGGGACAGGGGGCTACGAGCAGTACTTC	CASSLVGGTGGYEQYF
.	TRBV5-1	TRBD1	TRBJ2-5	TGCGCCAGCAGCCCCGGACAGGGGGCGGGGGAGACCCAGTACTTC	CASSPGQGAGETQYF
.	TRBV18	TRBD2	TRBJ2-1	TGTGCCAGCTCACCACAGCGCGGGGGGAACAATGAGCAGTTCTTC	CASSPQRGGNNEQFF
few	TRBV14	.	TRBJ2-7	TGTGCCAGCAGCCAAGGGTGGAGTTTGGGCCACGAGCAGTACTTC	CASSQGWSLGHEQYF
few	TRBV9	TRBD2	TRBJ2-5	TGTGCCAGCAGCGTGGGACTAGCGGGAATGCCGGAGACCCAGTACTTC	CASSVGLAGMPETQYF
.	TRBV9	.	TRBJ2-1	TGTGCCAGCAGCGTAGGGAGCATCAGAGACAATGAGCAGTTCTTC	CASSVGSIRDNEQFF
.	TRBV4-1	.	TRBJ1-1	TGCGCCAGCAGCCAAGAGATCGAGGGCATGAACACTGAAGCTTTCTTT	CASSQEIEGMNTEAFF
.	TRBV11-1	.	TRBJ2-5	TGTGCCAGCGGAAGGACACCCCAAGAGACCCAGTACTTC	CASGRTPQETQYF
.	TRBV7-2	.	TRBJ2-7	TGTGCCAGCAGCTTAGAAGGGGGGCGACCCTCCTACGAGCAGTACTTC	CASSLEGGRPSYEQYF
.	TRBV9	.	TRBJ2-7	TGTGCCAGCAGCGTCGGAGCGGCGGTTTGGGAGCAGTACTTC	CASSVGAAVWEQYF
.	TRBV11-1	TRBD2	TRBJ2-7	TGTGCCAGCAGCCAATATAGCGGGAGTCAGTACGAGCAGTACTTC	CASSQYSGSQYEQYF
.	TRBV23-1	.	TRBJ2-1	TGCGCCAGCAGCCAGGGTCCAAGCTCCTACAATGAGCAGTTCTTC	CASSQGPSSYNEQFF
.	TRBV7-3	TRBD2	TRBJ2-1	TGTGCCAGCAGCTTAACGGGACTAGCGGGAGGGGATGAGCAGTTCTTC	CASSLTGLAGGDEQFF
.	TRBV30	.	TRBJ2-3	TGTGCCTGGAGTGTAAGAGGGACTGGCGGAGGCACAGATACGCAGTATTTT	CAWSVRGTGGGTDTQYF
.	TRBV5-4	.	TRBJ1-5	TGTGCCAGCAGCTTGGGGGGGGCTCAGCCCCAGCATTTT	CASSLGGAQPQHF
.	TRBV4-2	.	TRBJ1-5	TGTGCCAGCAGCCAAGATCTCGTCCAGCCCCAGCATTTT	CASSQDLVQPQHF
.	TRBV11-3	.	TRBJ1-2	TGTGCCAGCAGCCCACGAACTCTCGGAAAGACCTATGGCTACACCTTC	CASSPRTLGKTYGYTF
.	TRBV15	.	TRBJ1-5	TGTGCCACCAGCAGAGACAATCAGCCCCAGCATTTT	CATSRDNQPQHF
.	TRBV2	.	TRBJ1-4	TGTGCCAGCAGCCAGACACGGTCCTATGAAAAACTGTTTTTT	CASSQTRSYEKLFF